Shown below are 3 T cell receptor beta chains from a single sample sequenced in a study of cytomegalovirus exposure and HLA in healthy donors. PCR primers comprised 60 Vbeta and 13 Jbeta primers. TCRdb's table, derived via immunoSEQ multiplex PCR, lists solely in-frame clones and lacks some. The sample spans approximately 40,000 clones; the ten largest clones claim more than 1.5%. Sequenced input: PBMCs. These receptors all come from a woman younger than 45 in good health and CMV-seronegative.

V is TRBV6-5 and J is TRBJ1-1; 9 nucleotides match TRBD1. The ends lost 6 bases at V and 7 bases at J; junction bases unmatched: 6. Germline V lookup: CDR1 MNHEY, CDR2 SVGAGI. There are 13 residues in the CDR3. The chain's CDR3 is CASRIQGAGEAFF. DNA of the CDR3: TGTGCCAGCAGAATACAGGGGGCGGGTGAAGCTTTCTTT.

The chain employs TRBV28 and TRBJ2-5; perhaps TRBD1 as D (6 bases). Germline CDR1 is MDHEN and CDR2 is SYDVKM. This CDR3 is 14 amino acids long. V dropped 8 bases and J dropped 2 bases, with 15 bases sitting between them. CDR3 DNA: TGTGCCAGCGGGAGTGGGGGCAGGCAAGAGACCCAGTACTTC. Translated, it gives CASGSGGRQETQYF.

The chain employs TRBV28 and TRBJ2-2, with 9 bases matching TRBD2. Per germline, CDR1 MDHEN and CDR2 SYDVKM. This CDR3 is 16 amino acids long. Trimming cost V 6 bases and J 5 bases; bases outside gene matches: 10. CDR3 DNA sequence: TGTGCCAGCAGACCCTCGGGGACTAGCAAAACCGGGGAGCTGTTTTTT. Translating gives CASRPSGTSKTGELFF.